Reported below is one TCR beta chain. Individuals aged about 18 to 89 years were recruited from about two dozen US areas. Participants' reported clinical history set cohort assignment. TCRdb keeps only in-frame clones here, not all; method: immunoSEQ multiplex PCR. The sample lists about 150,000 clones; roughly 88% were seen once. This record belongs to a study of blood T cell repertoires in COVID-19. This TCR was recovered from an older man who had been exposed to COVID-19. What was sequenced was PBMCs or T cells enriched from blood (not recorded which).

CDR3 coding DNA: TGTGCCAGCAGCTTAACTAGCGGGGTCGATGAGCAGTTCTTC. The encoded protein is CASSLTSGVDEQFF. This sequence joins TRBV11-3 and TRBJ2-1, with TRBD2 matching over 10 bases. Unmatched junction bases numbered 3, after V lost 2 bases and J lost 8 bases. Per germline, CDR1 SGHNT and CDR2 YENEEA. The CDR3 runs to 14 residues.